This is a list of T cell receptor beta chains from one sample in a study of blood T cell repertoires in COVID-19. Method: immunoSEQ multiplex PCR; TCRdb's copy keeps in-frame clones and lacks some. The data contain around 300,000 clones, 88% of them singletons. The sequencing sample was made of PBMCs or T cells enriched from blood (not recorded which). These receptors all come from a woman between 45 and 60 years old who had recovered from COVID-19. CDR3s include the opening cysteine and the closing phenylalanine or tryptophan. The D gene is left open where the match is weak. The size entry is marked missing in some rows and otherwise reads once, few, many or a size class.

>NA|NA|TRBV5-4|TRBJ2-1
TGTGCCAGCAGCCCCCGGACTCTTAACTACAATGAGCAGTTCTTC
CASSPRTLNYNEQFF
>NA|TRBD1|TRBV28|TRBJ1-4
TGTGCCAGCAGCATGGACAGGGTCGGTGAAAAACTGTTTTTT
CASSMDRVGEKLFF
>few|TRBD1|TRBV7-6|TRBJ1-3
TGTGCCAGCAGCCCAGGGGGCTCAATTTCATCTGGAAACACCATATATTTT
CASSPGGSISSGNTIYF
>NA|TRBD1|TRBV4-3|TRBJ1-4
TGCGCCAGCAGCCAAGAGGCCCCTCCAGGGGGCGATGAAAAACTGTTTTTT
CASSQEAPPGGDEKLFF
>NA|NA|TRBV6-5|TRBJ1-5
TGTGCCAGCAGGCCTCGAGAGTTTAGCAATCAGCCCCAGCATTTT
CASRPREFSNQPQHF
>NA|NA|TRBV5-5|TRBJ2-1
TGTGCCAGCAGCTTAGAGGGTCTAATCAGCTCCTACAATGAGCAGTTCTTC
CASSLEGLISSYNEQFF
>NA|NA|TRBV2|TRBJ1-2
TGTGCCAGCAGTGTGTTAGGGGGCTATGGCTACACCTTC
CASSVLGGYGYTF
>NA|NA|TRBV28|TRBJ1-4
TGTGCCAGCAGTTTAATTCGTGAAAAACTGTTTTTT
CASSLIREKLFF
>NA|NA|TRBV27|TRBJ1-5
TGTGCCAGCAGTTTAAGGGGCGGTGGGCGGCAGTACAATCAGCCCCAGCATTTT
CASSLRGGGRQYNQPQHF
>few|NA|TRBV4-3|TRBJ2-3
TGCGCCAGCAACCAAGTCGGAGACCGAAGCACAGATACGCAGTATTTT
CASNQVGDRSTDTQYF
>NA|TRBD1|TRBV28|TRBJ1-5
TGTGCCAGCAGTTTTTATGGGACAGGCCTTAGCAATCAGCCCCAGCATTTT
CASSFYGTGLSNQPQHF
>NA|TRBD1|TRBV18|TRBJ1-1
TGTGCCAGCTCACCACGACAGGGGGGCACTGAAGCTTTCTTT
CASSPRQGGTEAFF
>NA|NA|TRBV30|TRBJ1-1
TGTGCCTGGAGTGTACCAGACGGAGAGAACAATGAAGCTTTCTTT
CAWSVPDGENNEAFF
>many|TRBD2|TRBV5-4|TRBJ2-2
TGTGCCAGCAGCCGCAGTGGCGGGAGCGGGCGGGGGTCCGGGGAGCTGTTTTTT
CASSRSGGSGRGSGELFF
>NA|NA|TRBV10-3|TRBJ2-2
TGTGCCATCAGTGAGAGGGGAGGCGCCGGGGAGCTGTTTTTT
CAISERGGAGELFF
>NA|TRBD1|TRBV6-5|TRBJ1-1
TGTGCCAGCAGTAATACCGGGACAGGGGCCTGGGGGGCTTTCTTT
CASSNTGTGAWGAFF
>NA|NA|TRBV7-8|TRBJ1-5
TGTGCCAGCAGCCCAACAAGGAACACCGGGAATAATCAGCCCCAGCATTTT
CASSPTRNTGNNQPQHF
>NA|TRBD1|TRBV10-3|TRBJ1-1
TGTGCCATCAGTGAGTACGCAGGGGGAACTGAAGCTTTCTTT
CAISEYAGGTEAFF
>NA|NA|TRBV10-3|TRBJ2-7
TGTGCCATCAGTGAGTCAGGGCAGGGGAGCTACGAGCAGTACTTC
CAISESGQGSYEQYF
>NA|NA|TRBV7-2|TRBJ1-1
TGTGCCAGCAGCTTGCGGACTGCGGGCACTGAAGCTTTCTTT
CASSLRTAGTEAFF
>NA|TRBD1|TRBV14|TRBJ1-6
TGTGCCAGCAGCCAGCGACAGGGTTATACCCTCCACTTT
CASSQRQGYTLHF
>once|NA|TRBV4-3|TRBJ1-2
TGCGCCAGCAGCCAAGCCCAGACCCGGGGTCATGGCTACACCTTC
CASSQAQTRGHGYTF
>NA|NA|TRBV2|TRBJ1-4
TGTGCCAGCAGGGAGTTCGTAACTAATGAAAAACTGTTTTTT
CASREFVTNEKLFF
>few|NA|TRBV7-8|TRBJ2-7
TGTGCCAGCAGCTTAACCCGACTTGAGGCTAGCCGGCGTGGGAACTACGAGCAGTACTTC
CASSLTRLEASRRGNYEQYF
>NA|TRBD2|TRBV2|TRBJ2-7
TGTGCCAGCAGGGAAGCGGGAGTCGGTCTCCTGTACTTC
CASREAGVGLLYF
>NA|TRBD1|TRBV19|TRBJ1-1
TGTGCCAGTAGTGCCAGGACAGGTTTTTTGAACACTGAAGCTTTCTTT
CASSARTGFLNTEAFF
>NA|TRBD1|TRBV27|TRBJ2-3
TGTGCCAGCAGTTTATTCTGGCAGGGGGTGTACACAGATACGCAGTATTTT
CASSLFWQGVYTDTQYF
>NA|NA|TRBV18|TRBJ1-1
TGTGCCAGCTCACCACCGACAGTAAACACTGAAGCTTTCTTT
CASSPPTVNTEAFF
>NA|NA|TRBV7-2|TRBJ1-1
TGTGCCAGCAGCTTAGGCCCGCCCCGCATAGTCTTT
CASSLGPPRIVF
>once|NA|TRBV5-8|TRBJ1-3
TGTGCCAGCAGCTTGGTGGAGGGGACGGCTGGAAACACCATATATTTT
CASSLVEGTAGNTIYF
>once|NA|TRBV19|TRBJ2-1
TGTGCCAGTAGTACGGGACTGACCTACAATGAGCAGTTCTTC
CASSTGLTYNEQFF
>NA|TRBD1|TRBV28|TRBJ2-5
TGTGCCAGCAGCACAGGGGGCGAGGGCCAAGAGACCCAGTACTTC
CASSTGGEGQETQYF
>NA|TRBD1|TRBV19|TRBJ1-5
TGTGCCAGTAGCGGGACAGAGCATCAGCCCCAGCATTTT
CASSGTEHQPQHF
>NA|NA|TRBV27|TRBJ2-7
TGTGCCAGCAGTCCCTCTTGGTTTACTAGCGAGCAGTACTTC
CASSPSWFTSEQYF
>few|TRBD1|TRBV5-6|TRBJ1-2
TGTGCCAGCAGCTTAGACAGGGGGCCTTCTAACTATGGCTACACCTTC
CASSLDRGPSNYGYTF
>NA|TRBD1|TRBV30|TRBJ2-1
TGTGCCTGGACAGGGGGTAATGAGCAGTTCTTC
CAWTGGNEQFF
>NA|TRBD1|TRBV14|TRBJ2-7
TGTGCCAGCAGCCAATCTATTGCCCATGGACAGGGCTACTACGAGCAGTACTTC
CASSQSIAHGQGYYEQYF
>NA|TRBD1|TRBV6-5|TRBJ1-5
TGTGCCAGCAGGGAGACAGGGGGAAATCAGCCCCAGCATTTT
CASRETGGNQPQHF
>NA|TRBD1|TRBV9|TRBJ1-1
TGTGCCAGCAGCTCGGACAGGGCCGGGACTGAAGCTTTCTTT
CASSSDRAGTEAFF
>NA|NA|TRBV28|TRBJ1-5
TGTGCCAGCAGTTTAGGCAGGGGTAGCAATCAGCCCCAGCATTTT
CASSLGRGSNQPQHF
>medium-sized|TRBD1|TRBV6-5|TRBJ2-7
TGTGCCAGCAGTCGACAGGGAAGGGGGTACCACGAGCAGTACTTC
CASSRQGRGYHEQYF
>NA|TRBD1|TRBV5-1|TRBJ2-3
TGCGCCAGCAGCCTGACGACAGGGGGCATTGCAGATACGCAGTATTTT
CASSLTTGGIADTQYF
>NA|TRBD1|TRBV24-1|TRBJ2-7
TGTGCCACCAGTGAGTCGACAGGGGGCCTGTACGAGCAGTACTTC
CATSESTGGLYEQYF
>NA|NA|TRBV11-1|TRBJ2-7
TGTGCCAGCAGCCTCTTCCGGGGAGACTACGAGCAGTACTTC
CASSLFRGDYEQYF
>NA|TRBD1|TRBV30|TRBJ2-7
TGTGCCTGGAGTGTAACAGGGGGGCCCTACGAGCAGTACTTC
CAWSVTGGPYEQYF
>NA|TRBD1|TRBV24-1|TRBJ1-2
TGTGCCACCAGTGACACCGGACAGGGCGACTATGGCTACACCTTC
CATSDTGQGDYGYTF
>NA|NA|TRBV11-2|TRBJ1-4
TGTGCCAGCAGCTTAGATCGAGGAGGGAGCGAAAAACTGTTTTTT
CASSLDRGGSEKLFF
>NA|NA|TRBV7-2|TRBJ1-3
TGTGCCAGCAGCTTAGTGGGGGGGTCTGGAAACACCATATATTTT
CASSLVGGSGNTIYF
>NA|TRBD1|TRBV28|TRBJ2-7
TGTGCCAGCAGTTTGCCCGGGACAGGATCCTACGAGCAGTACTTC
CASSLPGTGSYEQYF
>few|NA|TRBV9|TRBJ2-1
TGTGCCAGCAGCGTAACTGGTAGCTCCTACAATGAGCAGTTCTTC
CASSVTGSSYNEQFF
>few|TRBD2|TRBV6-2/TRBV6-3|TRBJ2-5
TGTGCCAGCAGTCCCGCCAGCGGACTAGCGGGTAGGGAGACCCAGTACTTC
CASSPASGLAGRETQYF
>NA|TRBD2|TRBV7-9|TRBJ2-1
TGTGCCAGCAGCTTAGCGTATAATAGCGGGAGAGAGCAGTTCTTC
CASSLAYNSGREQFF
>NA|TRBD1|TRBV5-1|TRBJ1-1
TGCGCCAGCAGGGATGACTCAGGGGGCACTGAAGCTTTCTTT
CASRDDSGGTEAFF
>NA|TRBD2|TRBV18|TRBJ2-7
TGTGCCAGCTTCGAGACTAGCGCTAGCTCCTACGAGCAGTACTTC
CASFETSASSYEQYF
>NA|NA|TRBV7-3|TRBJ2-1
TGTGCCAGCAGCGCGGGACCGAACAATGAGCAGTTCTTC
CASSAGPNNEQFF
>few|TRBD1|TRBV7-2|TRBJ1-3
TGTGCCAGCAGCTTCCGGGACAGCGCCTCTGGAAACACCATATATTTT
CASSFRDSASGNTIYF
>NA|TRBD1|TRBV5-1|TRBJ1-2
TGCGCCAGCAGCCAGGGAGGCAGGGGGAACTATGGCTACACCTTC
CASSQGGRGNYGYTF
>few|NA|TRBV9|TRBJ2-2
TGTGCCAGCAGCGTATTTGACAGCCCCACCGGGGAGCTGTTTTTT
CASSVFDSPTGELFF
>NA|NA|TRBV18|TRBJ2-2
TGTGCCAGCTCACTCAGTCCCGGGGAGCTGTTTTTT
CASSLSPGELFF
>NA|NA|TRBV15|TRBJ2-3
TGTGCCACCAGCAGAGATTCGGGGAATACGCAGTATTTT
CATSRDSGNTQYF